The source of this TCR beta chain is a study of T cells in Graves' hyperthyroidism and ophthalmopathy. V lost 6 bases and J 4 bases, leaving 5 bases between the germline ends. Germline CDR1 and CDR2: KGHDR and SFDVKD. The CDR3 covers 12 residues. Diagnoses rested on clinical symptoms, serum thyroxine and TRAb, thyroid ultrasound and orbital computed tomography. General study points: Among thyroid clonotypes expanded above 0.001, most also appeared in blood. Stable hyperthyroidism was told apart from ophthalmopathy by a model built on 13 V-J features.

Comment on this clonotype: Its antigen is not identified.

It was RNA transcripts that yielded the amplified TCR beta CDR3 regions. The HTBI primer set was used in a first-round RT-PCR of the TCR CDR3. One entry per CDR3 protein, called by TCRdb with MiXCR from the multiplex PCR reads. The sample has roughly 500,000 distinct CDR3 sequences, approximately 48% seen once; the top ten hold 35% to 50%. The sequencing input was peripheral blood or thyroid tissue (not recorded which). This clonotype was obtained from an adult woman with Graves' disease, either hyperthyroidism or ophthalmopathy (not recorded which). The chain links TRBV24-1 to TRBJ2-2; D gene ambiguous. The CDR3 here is CATSRTTGELFF. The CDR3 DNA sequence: TGTGCCACCAGTCGTACCACCGGGGAGCTGTTTTTT.